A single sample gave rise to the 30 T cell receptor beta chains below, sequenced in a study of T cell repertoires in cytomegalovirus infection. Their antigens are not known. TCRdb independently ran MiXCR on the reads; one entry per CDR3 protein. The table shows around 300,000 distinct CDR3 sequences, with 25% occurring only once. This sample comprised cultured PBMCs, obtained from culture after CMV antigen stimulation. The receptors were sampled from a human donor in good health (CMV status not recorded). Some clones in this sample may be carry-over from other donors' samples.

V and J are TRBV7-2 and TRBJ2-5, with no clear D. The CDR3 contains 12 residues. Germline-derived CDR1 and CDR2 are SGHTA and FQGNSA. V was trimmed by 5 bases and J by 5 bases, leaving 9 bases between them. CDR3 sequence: CASSPTTETQYF. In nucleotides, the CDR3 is TGTGCCAGCAGCCCCACTACGGAGACCCAGTACTTC.

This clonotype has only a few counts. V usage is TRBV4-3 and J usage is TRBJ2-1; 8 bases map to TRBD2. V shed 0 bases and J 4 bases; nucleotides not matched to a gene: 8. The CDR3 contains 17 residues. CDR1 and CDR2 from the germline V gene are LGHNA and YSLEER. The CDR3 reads CASSQDQASGLYNEQFF. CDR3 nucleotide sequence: TGCGCCAGCAGCCAAGACCAGGCTAGCGGGTTATACAATGAGCAGTTCTTC.

CDR3 bases: TGTGCCAGCAGCCCAACTCGGAGACTCCCAGGGGCCGACTCTGGAAACACCATATATTTT. This sequence encodes CASSPTRRLPGADSGNTIYF. The rearrangement uses TRBV4-2 and TRBJ1-3; D is perhaps TRBD1 (6 bases). The ends were cut back, 4 bases at V and 0 bases at J, with 25 bases in the middle. Per germline, CDR1 LGHNA and CDR2 YNFKEQ. The CDR3 contains 20 residues.

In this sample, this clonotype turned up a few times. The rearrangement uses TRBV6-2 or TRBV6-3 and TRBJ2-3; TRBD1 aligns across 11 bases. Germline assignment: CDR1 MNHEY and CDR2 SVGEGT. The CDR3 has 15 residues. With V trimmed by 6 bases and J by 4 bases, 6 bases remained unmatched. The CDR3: CASRMDRGLADTQYF. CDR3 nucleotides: TGTGCCAGCAGGATGGACAGGGGGCTTGCAGATACGCAGTATTTT.

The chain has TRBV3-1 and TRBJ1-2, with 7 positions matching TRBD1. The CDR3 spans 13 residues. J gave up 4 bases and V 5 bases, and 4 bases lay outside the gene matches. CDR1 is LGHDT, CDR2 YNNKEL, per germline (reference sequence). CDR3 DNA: TGTGCCAGCAGCATGACAGGGAGCTATGGCTACACCTTC. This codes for CASSMTGSYGYTF.

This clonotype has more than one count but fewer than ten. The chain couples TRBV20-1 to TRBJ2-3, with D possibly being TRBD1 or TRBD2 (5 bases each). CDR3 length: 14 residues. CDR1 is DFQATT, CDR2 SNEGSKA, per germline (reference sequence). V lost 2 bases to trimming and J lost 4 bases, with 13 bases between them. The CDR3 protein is CSARQGVGADTQYF. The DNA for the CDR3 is TGCAGTGCTAGACAGGGAGTAGGGGCAGATACGCAGTATTTT.

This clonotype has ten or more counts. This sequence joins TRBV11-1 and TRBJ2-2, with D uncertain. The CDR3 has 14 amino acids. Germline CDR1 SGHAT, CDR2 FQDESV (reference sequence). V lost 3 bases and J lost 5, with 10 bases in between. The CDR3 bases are TGTGCCAGCAGCTTCTCCCAAGGAACCGGGGAGCTGTTTTTT. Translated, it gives CASSFSQGTGELFF.

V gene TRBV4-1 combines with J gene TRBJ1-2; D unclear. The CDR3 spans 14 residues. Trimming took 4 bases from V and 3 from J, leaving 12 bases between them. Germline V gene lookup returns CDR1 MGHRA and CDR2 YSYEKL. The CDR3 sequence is CASSPLSGDYGYTF. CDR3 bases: TGCGCCAGCAGCCCGTTGTCCGGTGACTATGGCTACACCTTC.

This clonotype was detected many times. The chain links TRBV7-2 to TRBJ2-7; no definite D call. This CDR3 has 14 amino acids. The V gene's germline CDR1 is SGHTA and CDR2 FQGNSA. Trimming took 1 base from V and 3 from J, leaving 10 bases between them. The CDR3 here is CASSLVDGNYEQYV. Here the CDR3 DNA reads TGTGCCAGCAGCTTAGTAGACGGAAACTACGAGCAGTACGTC.

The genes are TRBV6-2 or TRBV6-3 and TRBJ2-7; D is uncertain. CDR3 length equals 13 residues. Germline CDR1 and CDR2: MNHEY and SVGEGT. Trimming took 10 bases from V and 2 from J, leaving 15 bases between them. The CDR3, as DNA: TGTGCCACGACAACCCCGCAAACCTACGAGCAGTACGTC. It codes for CATTTPQTYEQYV.

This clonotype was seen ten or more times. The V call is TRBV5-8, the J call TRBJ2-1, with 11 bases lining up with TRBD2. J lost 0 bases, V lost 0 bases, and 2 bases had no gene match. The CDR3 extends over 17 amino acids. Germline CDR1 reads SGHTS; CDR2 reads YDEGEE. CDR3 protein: CASSLGLAGNSYNEQFF. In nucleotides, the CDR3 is TGTGCCAGCAGCTTGGGACTAGCGGGAAACTCCTACAATGAGCAGTTCTTC. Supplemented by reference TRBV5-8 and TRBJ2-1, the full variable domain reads EAGVTQSPTHLIKTRGQQATLRCSPISGHTSVYWYQQALGLGLQFLLWYDEGEERNRGNFPPRFSGRQFPNYSSELNVNALELEDSALYLCASSLGLAGNSYNEQFFGPGTRLTVL.

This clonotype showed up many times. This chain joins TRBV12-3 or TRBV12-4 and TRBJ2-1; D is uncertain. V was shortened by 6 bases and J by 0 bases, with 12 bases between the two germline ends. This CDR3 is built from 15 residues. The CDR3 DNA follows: TGTGCCAGCAGCCCCGACTCCCGCTCCTACAATGAGCAGTTCTTC. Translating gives CASSPDSRSYNEQFF.

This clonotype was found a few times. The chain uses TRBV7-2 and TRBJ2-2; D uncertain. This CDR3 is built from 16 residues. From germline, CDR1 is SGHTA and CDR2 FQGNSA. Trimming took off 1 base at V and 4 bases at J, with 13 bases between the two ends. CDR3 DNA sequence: TGTGCCAGCAGCTTAGTGGCCCTACCGGGCACCGGGGAGCTGTTTTTT. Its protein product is CASSLVALPGTGELFF.

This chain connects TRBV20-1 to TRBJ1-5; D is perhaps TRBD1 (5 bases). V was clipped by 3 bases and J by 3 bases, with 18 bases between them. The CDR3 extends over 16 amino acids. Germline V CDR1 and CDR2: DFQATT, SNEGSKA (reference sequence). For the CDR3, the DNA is TGCAGTGCTAGCGCCCTCGAGGGGCACACCAATCAGCCCCAGCATTTT. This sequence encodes CSASALEGHTNQPQHF.

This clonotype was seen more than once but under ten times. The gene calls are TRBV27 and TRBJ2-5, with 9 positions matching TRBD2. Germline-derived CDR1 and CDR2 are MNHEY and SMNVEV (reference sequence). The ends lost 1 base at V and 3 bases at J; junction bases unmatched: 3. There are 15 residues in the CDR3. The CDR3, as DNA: TGTGCCAGCAGTTTATTAGCGGGAGTAGAAGAGACCCAGTACTTC. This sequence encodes CASSLLAGVEETQYF.

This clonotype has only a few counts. This CDR3 reads CSVAGQGAYNEQFF. DNA of the CDR3: TGCAGCGTGGCGGGACAGGGTGCCTACAATGAGCAGTTCTTC. J is TRBJ2-1 and V is TRBV29-1; 9 positions match TRBD1. The CDR3 totals 14 residues. The germline CDR1 and CDR2 sequences are SQVTM and ANQGSEA. Trimming cost V 6 bases and J 2 bases; bases outside gene matches: 5.

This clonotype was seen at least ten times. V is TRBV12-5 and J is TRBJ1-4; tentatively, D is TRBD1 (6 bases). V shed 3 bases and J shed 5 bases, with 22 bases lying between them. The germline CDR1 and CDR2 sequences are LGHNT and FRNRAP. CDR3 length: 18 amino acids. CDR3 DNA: TGTGCTAGTGGTTTATCGTTCAGGGGAACCCTCTCGAATGAAAAACTGTTTTTT. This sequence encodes CASGLSFRGTLSNEKLFF.

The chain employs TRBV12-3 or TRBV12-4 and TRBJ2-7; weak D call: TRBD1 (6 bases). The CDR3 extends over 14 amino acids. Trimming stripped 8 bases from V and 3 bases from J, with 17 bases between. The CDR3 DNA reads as TGTGCCAGCGGCCGTTTACAGGGTCGCTACGAGCAGTACTTC. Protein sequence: CASGRLQGRYEQYF.

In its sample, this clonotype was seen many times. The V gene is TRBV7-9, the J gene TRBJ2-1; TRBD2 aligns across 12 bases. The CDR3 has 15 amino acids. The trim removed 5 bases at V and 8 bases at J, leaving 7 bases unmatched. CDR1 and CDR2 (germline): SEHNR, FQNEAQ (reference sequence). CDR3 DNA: TGTGCCAGCAGCCTCACTAGCGGGAGGAGGGATGAGCAGTTCTTC. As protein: CASSLTSGRRDEQFF.

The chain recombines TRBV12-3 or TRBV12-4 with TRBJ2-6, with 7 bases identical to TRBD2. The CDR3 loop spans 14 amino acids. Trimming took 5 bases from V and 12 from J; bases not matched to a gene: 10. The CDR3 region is CASSPLGGRVVLTF. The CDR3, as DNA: TGTGCCAGCAGTCCCTTGGGGGGGAGAGTCGTCCTGACTTTC.

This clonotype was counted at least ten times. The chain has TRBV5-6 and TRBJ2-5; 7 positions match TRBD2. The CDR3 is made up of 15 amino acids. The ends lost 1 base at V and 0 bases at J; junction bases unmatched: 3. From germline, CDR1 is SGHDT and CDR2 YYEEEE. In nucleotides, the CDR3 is TGTGCCAGCAGCTTGCCAGCGGGGTACCAAGAGACCCAGTACTTC. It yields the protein CASSLPAGYQETQYF.

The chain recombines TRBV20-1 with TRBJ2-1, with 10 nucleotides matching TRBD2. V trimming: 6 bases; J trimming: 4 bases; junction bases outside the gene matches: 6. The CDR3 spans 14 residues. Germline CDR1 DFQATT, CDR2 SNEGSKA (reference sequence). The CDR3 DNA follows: TGCAGTGCGTCTAGCGGGAGTAATTACAATGAGCAGTTCTTC. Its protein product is CSASSGSNYNEQFF.

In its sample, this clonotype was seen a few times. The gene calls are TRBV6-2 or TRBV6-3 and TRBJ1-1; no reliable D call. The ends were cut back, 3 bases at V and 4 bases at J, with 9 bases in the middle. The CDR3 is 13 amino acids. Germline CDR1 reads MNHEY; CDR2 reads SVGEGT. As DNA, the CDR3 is TGTGCCAGCAGTTATCGAGACCTCACTGAAGCTTTCTTT. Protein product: CASSYRDLTEAFF.

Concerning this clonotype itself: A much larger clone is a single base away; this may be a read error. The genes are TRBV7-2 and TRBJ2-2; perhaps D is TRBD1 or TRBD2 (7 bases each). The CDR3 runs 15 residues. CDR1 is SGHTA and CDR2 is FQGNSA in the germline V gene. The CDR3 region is CASSLAQGGLGKLFF. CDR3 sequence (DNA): TGTGCCAGCAGCTTAGCTCAGGGGGGGCTCGGGAAGCTGTTTTTT.

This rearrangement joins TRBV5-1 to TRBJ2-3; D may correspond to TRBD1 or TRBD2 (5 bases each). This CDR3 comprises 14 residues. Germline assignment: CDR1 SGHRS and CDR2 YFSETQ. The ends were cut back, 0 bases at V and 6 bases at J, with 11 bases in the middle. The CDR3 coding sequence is TGCGCCAGCAGCTTGGAGTCGGGGCGGGATACGCAGTATTTT. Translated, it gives CASSLESGRDTQYF.

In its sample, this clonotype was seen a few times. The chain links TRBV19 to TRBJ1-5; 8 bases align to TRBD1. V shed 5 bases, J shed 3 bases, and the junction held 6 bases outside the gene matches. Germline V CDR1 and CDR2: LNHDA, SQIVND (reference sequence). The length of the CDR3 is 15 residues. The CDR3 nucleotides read TGTGCCAGTAGTCTAACAGGGGGAAACAATCAGCCCCAGCATTTT. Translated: CASSLTGGNNQPQHF.

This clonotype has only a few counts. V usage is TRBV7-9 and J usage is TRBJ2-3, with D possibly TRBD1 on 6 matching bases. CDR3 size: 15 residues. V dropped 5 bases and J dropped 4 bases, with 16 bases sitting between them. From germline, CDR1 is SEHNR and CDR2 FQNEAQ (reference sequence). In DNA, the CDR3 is TGTGCCAGCAGCCCCGATAGGGGGATAGCAGATACGCAGTATTTT. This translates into CASSPDRGIADTQYF.

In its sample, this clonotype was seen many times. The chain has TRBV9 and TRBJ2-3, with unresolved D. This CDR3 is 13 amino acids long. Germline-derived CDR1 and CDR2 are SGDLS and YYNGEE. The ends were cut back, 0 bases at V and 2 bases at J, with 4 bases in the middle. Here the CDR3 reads CASSVVFTDTQYF. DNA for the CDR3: TGTGCCAGCAGCGTAGTCTTCACAGATACGCAGTATTTT.

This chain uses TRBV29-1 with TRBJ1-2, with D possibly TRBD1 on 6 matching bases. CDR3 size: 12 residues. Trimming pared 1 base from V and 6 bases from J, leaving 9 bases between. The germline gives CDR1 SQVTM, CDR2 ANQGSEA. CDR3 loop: CSVEVGQNGYTF. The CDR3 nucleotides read TGCAGCGTTGAAGTAGGACAGAATGGCTACACCTTC.

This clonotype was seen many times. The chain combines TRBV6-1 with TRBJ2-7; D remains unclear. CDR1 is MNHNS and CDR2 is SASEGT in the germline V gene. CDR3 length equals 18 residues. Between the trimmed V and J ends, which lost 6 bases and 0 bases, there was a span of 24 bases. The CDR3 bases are TGTGCCAGCAGCGGCCGGAATGAAAACACCTCCAGCTCCTACGAGCAGTACGTC. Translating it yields CASSGRNENTSSSYEQYV.